Presented here are 27 T cell receptor beta chains from one specimen sequenced in a study of shared clonotypes between healthy human individuals. Only CD45RO-negative cells positively selected for CCR7 counted as naive CD8 cells, so terminally differentiated effector memory CD45RA+ cells were excluded. This table comes from immunoSEQ multiplex PCR, and its TCRdb copy is limited to in-frame clones, with some not included. The sample lists about 820,000 clones, 85% to 95% occurring once. Material: naive CD8+ T cells sorted from blood. All receptors come from a man aged 25-45 years in good health.

The chain couples TRBV5-1 to TRBJ2-2; no clear D. Germline V gives CDR1 SGHRS, CDR2 YFSETQ. Trimming cost V 0 bases and J 7 bases, with 4 bases left between them. The CDR3 runs to 12 residues. CDR3 sequence: CASSLDGGELFF. The CDR3 DNA follows: TGCGCCAGCAGCTTGGACGGCGGGGAGCTGTTTTTT. Looking up the rest from reference TRBV5-1 and TRBJ2-2 gives the full variable domain: KAGVTQTPRYLIKTRGQQVTLSCSPISGHRSVSWYQQTPGQGLQFLFEYFSETQRNKGNFPGRFSGRQFSNSRSEMNVSTLELGDSALYLCASSLDGGELFFGEGSRLTVL.

The chain joins TRBV7-9 to TRBJ2-7; 7 bases map to TRBD1. Germline lookup yields CDR1 SEHNR and CDR2 FQNEAQ (reference sequence). Losses at the gene ends were 10 bases for V and 0 bases for J; bases not matched to a gene: 12. CDR3 length: 15 amino acids. The CDR3 region is CAITAGTVPSYEQYF. CDR3 DNA: TGTGCCATAACGGCCGGGACAGTGCCCTCCTACGAGCAGTACTTC. The full variable domain, with the rest looked up from reference TRBV7-9 and TRBJ2-7, is DTGVSQNPRHKITKRGQNVTFRCDPISEHNRLYWYRQTLGQGPEFLTYFQNEAQLEKSRLLSDRFSAERPKGSFSTLEIQRTEQGDSAMYLCAITAGTVPSYEQYFGPGTRLTVT.

In DNA, the CDR3 is TGCGCCAGCAGCTTGCCAGGGCCGAACACTGAAGCTTTCTTT. Its translation: CASSLPGPNTEAFF. The chain has TRBV5-1 and TRBJ1-1; possibly TRBD1 for D (5 bases). Trimming stripped 1 base from V and 1 base from J, with 8 bases between. CDR3 length equals 14 residues. Germline lookup yields CDR1 SGHRS and CDR2 YFSETQ.

This chain links TRBV27 with TRBJ2-7; TRBD1 matches at 10 bases. The V gene end was trimmed by 1 base and the J gene end by 6 bases; junction bases not matched to a gene: 9. Germline assignment: CDR1 MNHEY and CDR2 SMNVEV (reference sequence). The CDR3 consists of 16 residues. The CDR3 protein is CASSLFGQGDVAEQYF. CDR3 nucleotide sequence: TGTGCCAGCAGTTTATTTGGACAGGGGGACGTCGCCGAGCAGTACTTC.

V is TRBV4-3 and J is TRBJ2-1; no firm D call. The germline V gene has CDR1 LGHNA and CDR2 YSLEER. The CDR3 has 21 amino acids. Trimming cost V 1 base and J 4 bases, with 29 bases left between them. The CDR3 sequence is CASSQAFPRGPEATPYNEQFF. The CDR3 nucleotides read TGCGCCAGCAGCCAAGCCTTCCCACGAGGTCCCGAGGCAACTCCTTACAATGAGCAGTTCTTC.

This clone was detected only once. The CDR3 DNA sequence: TGTGCCAGCAGGCCGACAGGGGGAAGGATTGGCTACACCTTC. Residues: CASRPTGGRIGYTF. The V call is TRBV27, the J call TRBJ1-2, with 9 bases matching TRBD1. Germline V gene data show CDR1 as MNHEY and CDR2 as SMNVEV (reference sequence). The CDR3 is 14 residues long. J gave up 7 bases and V 6 bases, and 9 bases lay outside the gene matches.

A remark on this clone: Other DNA sequences within the sample encode an identical CDR3. The chain employs TRBV28 and TRBJ2-2; no reliable D call. V was cut by 6 bases and J by 4 bases, with 6 bases left in between. The CDR3 consists of 12 residues. Germline CDR1 is MDHEN and CDR2 is SYDVKM. The CDR3 DNA reads TGTGCCAGCAGCCTTCTCACCGGGGAGCTGTTTTTT. This gives the protein CASSLLTGELFF.

V gene TRBV5-1 combines with J gene TRBJ1-1, with 12 bases aligning to TRBD1. This CDR3 contains 16 residues. Unmatched junction bases numbered 6, after V lost 0 bases and J lost 6 bases. Germline loops: CDR1 SGHRS, CDR2 YFSETQ. CDR3 loop: CASSLGDRGRESEAFF. CDR3 DNA: TGCGCCAGCAGCTTGGGGGACAGGGGGCGCGAATCTGAAGCTTTCTTT.

The rearrangement uses TRBV28 and TRBJ2-7; D might be TRBD1 (6 bases). V was shortened by 1 base and J by 3 bases, with 10 bases between the two germline ends. Per germline, CDR1 MDHEN and CDR2 SYDVKM. CDR3 length: 14 residues. CDR3 residues: CASSLLGAHYEQYF. The CDR3 nucleotides read TGTGCCAGCAGTTTATTGGGGGCCCACTACGAGCAGTACTTC.

V gene TRBV5-6 combines with J gene TRBJ2-3, with TRBD1 identical over 10 bases. J lost 5 bases, V lost 1 base, and 10 bases had no gene match. The CDR3 totals 17 residues. Looked up from germline, CDR1 is SGHDT and CDR2 is YYEEEE. The CDR3 is CASSLFVTGGGGDTQYF. CDR3 nucleotide sequence: TGTGCCAGCAGCTTGTTCGTGACAGGGGGCGGTGGAGATACGCAGTATTTT. Supplemented by reference TRBV5-6 and TRBJ2-3, the full variable domain reads DAGVTQSPTHLIKTRGQQVTLRCSPKSGHDTVSWYQQALGQGPQFIFQYYEEEERQRGNFPDRFSGHQFPNYSSELNVNALLLGDSALYLCASSLFVTGGGGDTQYFGPGTRLTVL.

DNA of the CDR3: TGCGCCAGCAGTCCTAGGACAGGGGTCAATGAGCAGTTCTTC. Residues: CASSPRTGVNEQFF. The V and J genes are TRBV10-2 and TRBJ2-1, with 9 nucleotides matching TRBD1. V dropped 5 bases and J dropped 6; count of bases not matched to a gene: 5. The CDR3 is made up of 14 amino acids. Germline assignment: CDR1 WSHSY and CDR2 SAAADI.

The genes are TRBV7-9 and TRBJ2-2, with 7 bases aligning to TRBD2. CDR1 and CDR2 from the germline V gene are SEHNR and FQNEAQ (reference sequence). The CDR3 contains 15 residues. The ends lost 6 bases at V and 3 bases at J; junction bases unmatched: 7. The CDR3: CASSYLAADTGELFF. The CDR3 DNA is TGTGCCAGCAGTTATCTAGCGGCAGACACCGGGGAGCTGTTTTTT. Variable domain in full (rest from reference TRBV7-9 and TRBJ2-2): DTGVSQNPRHKITKRGQNVTFRCDPISEHNRLYWYRQTLGQGPEFLTYFQNEAQLEKSRLLSDRFSAERPKGSFSTLEIQRTEQGDSAMYLCASSYLAADTGELFFGEGSRLTVL.

V gene TRBV7-3 combines with J gene TRBJ2-1, with 11 nucleotides matching TRBD2. Germline assignment: CDR1 SGHTA and CDR2 FQGTGA. This CDR3 is 16 amino acids long. V was pared by 4 bases and J by 5 bases, with 7 bases of the junction left unmatched. CDR3 residues: CASSSTSGISNNEQFF. CDR3 bases: TGTGCCAGCAGCTCGACTAGCGGGATATCCAACAATGAGCAGTTCTTC.

This clone turned up a few times. The gene calls are TRBV6-5 and TRBJ1-5; D not resolved. The CDR3 is made up of 14 amino acids. Germline-derived CDR1 and CDR2 are MNHEY and SVGAGI. Between the trimmed V and J ends, which lost 5 bases and 4 bases, there was a span of 12 bases. In nucleotides, the CDR3 is TGTGCCAGCAGTCGGGATGGACGGAATCAGCCCCAGCATTTT. This codes for CASSRDGRNQPQHF.

Worth noting for this clone: The same CDR3 is also encoded by other DNA sequences in this sample. The chain uses TRBV7-9 and TRBJ2-7; 9 bases match TRBD1. The ends lost 0 bases at V and 3 bases at J; junction bases unmatched: 3. This CDR3 is built from 15 residues. CDR1 and CDR2 (germline): SEHNR, FQNEAQ (reference sequence). The CDR3 DNA sequence: TGTGCCAGCAGCTTAGCCGGACAGGGGTACTACGAGCAGTACTTC. Its translation is CASSLAGQGYYEQYF.

As DNA, the CDR3 is TGTGCCAGCAGCCCCCCCTGGGGCACTGAAGCTTTCTTT. This encodes CASSPPWGTEAFF. The chain employs TRBV11-2 and TRBJ1-1, with D hard to call. V lost 5 bases, J lost 4 bases, and 11 bases lay in between. This CDR3 comprises 13 residues. Germline V gene sequence: CDR1 SGHAT, CDR2 FQNNGV.

The V call is TRBV29-1, the J call TRBJ2-1; D remains unclear. This CDR3 has 13 residues. V lost 7 bases and J 6 bases, leaving 16 bases between the germline ends. Germline values: CDR1 SQVTM, CDR2 ANQGSEA. CDR3 coding DNA: TGCAGCGCTGAGCACTTAAAGGGCAATGAGCAGTTCTTC. It encodes CSAEHLKGNEQFF.

This clone was detected only once. V and J are TRBV7-9 and TRBJ1-4; weak D call: TRBD1 (6 bases). The CDR3 is 17 amino acids. The ends were cut back, 8 bases at V and 2 bases at J, with 21 bases in the middle. CDR1 and CDR2 (germline): SEHNR, FQNEAQ (reference sequence). The CDR3 sequence is CASGSRGMAGTNEKLFF. DNA for the CDR3: TGTGCCAGCGGGTCCAGGGGAATGGCTGGGACTAATGAAAAACTGTTTTTT.

The V call is TRBV11-3, the J call TRBJ2-5; D is possibly TRBD1 (5 bases). Germline V gives CDR1 SGHNT, CDR2 YENEEA. The CDR3 loop spans 13 amino acids. Trimming took 1 base from V and 3 from J, leaving 6 bases between them. DNA for the CDR3: TGTGCCAGCAGCTTAGTCAGGGAAGAGACCCAGTACTTC. Translation gives CASSLVREETQYF. Full variable domain (missing parts from reference TRBV11-3 and TRBJ2-5): EAGVVQSPRYKIIEKKQPVAFWCNPISGHNTLYWYLQNLGQGPELLIRYENEEAVDDSQLPKDRFSAERLKGVDSTLKIQPAELGDSAVYLCASSLVREETQYFGPGTRLLVL.

The genes are TRBV10-1 and TRBJ2-7; D is unresolved. The V end lost 2 bases, the J end lost 0 bases, and 8 bases lay between the germline ends. The CDR3 covers 14 residues. CDR1 WNHNN and CDR2 SYGVQD come from the germline V gene (reference sequence). This CDR3 reads CASSEAGSSYEQYF. DNA of the CDR3: TGCGCCAGCAGTGAGGCCGGAAGCTCCTACGAGCAGTACTTC.

V and J are TRBV19 and TRBJ1-5, with D hard to call. V was trimmed by 3 bases and J by 0 bases, leaving 9 bases between them. The CDR3 is 15 amino acids. Per the germline V gene, CDR1 is LNHDA and CDR2 is SQIVND (reference sequence). Here the CDR3 reads CASSISEYSNQPQHF. As DNA, the CDR3 is TGTGCCAGTAGTATCTCGGAGTATAGCAATCAGCCCCAGCATTTT.

V gene TRBV2 combines with J gene TRBJ2-1; 9 nucleotides match TRBD2. Germline-derived CDR1 and CDR2 are SNHLY and FYNNEI. Unmatched junction bases numbered 3, after V lost 6 bases and J lost 0 bases. CDR3 length: 15 amino acids. The DNA of the CDR3 is TGTGCCAGCAGGGGACTAGCAGACTCCTACAATGAGCAGTTCTTC. This sequence encodes CASRGLADSYNEQFF. Using reference TRBV2 and TRBJ2-1 for the parts outside the CDR3, the full variable domain is EPEVTQTPSHQVTQMGQEVILRCVPISNHLYFYWYRQILGQKVEFLVSFYNNEISEKSEIFDDQFSVERPDGSNFTLKIRSTKLEDSAMYFCASRGLADSYNEQFFGPGTRLTVL.

This clone appeared once. The chain carries TRBV10-3 and TRBJ2-7; D remains unclear. CDR3 size: 16 residues. Per germline, CDR1 ENHRY and CDR2 SYGVKD. Between the trimmed V and J ends, which lost 1 base and 5 bases, there was a span of 18 bases. CDR3 sequence reads: CAISEFEVSPFHEQYF. For the CDR3, the DNA is TGTGCCATCAGTGAGTTCGAGGTCTCCCCTTTCCACGAGCAGTACTTC.

The sample holds a few counts of this clone. The chain combines TRBV11-2 with TRBJ2-7; D is unresolved. Germline CDR1 is SGHAT and CDR2 is FQNNGV. V was pared by 5 bases and J by 6 bases, with 5 bases between. This CDR3 region has 10 residues. The CDR3 bases are TGTGCCAGCAGCACGACCGAGCAGTACTTC. Its translation: CASSTTEQYF.

The chain recombines TRBV2 with TRBJ2-7; D is possibly TRBD1 or TRBD2 (6 bases each). Between the trimmed V and J ends, which lost 11 bases and 7 bases, there was a span of 21 bases. The CDR3 loop spans 13 amino acids. Germline CDR1 and CDR2: SNHLY and FYNNEI. In DNA, the CDR3 is TGTGCCGGAGTGGCGGGACAAGATGGTGAGCAGTACTTC. As protein: CAGVAGQDGEQYF.

The chain uses TRBV11-2 and TRBJ2-1, with a tentative D call TRBD1 (5 bases). This CDR3 has 13 residues. V was clipped by 5 bases and J by 8 bases, with 13 bases between them. From germline, CDR1 is SGHAT and CDR2 FQNNGV. The CDR3 protein is CASSLSGIDEQFF. As DNA, the CDR3 is TGTGCCAGCAGCCTCTCAGGGATCGATGAGCAGTTCTTC.

V and J are TRBV14 and TRBJ2-7; D not certain. V lost 0 bases, J lost 5 bases, and 17 bases lay in between. CDR3 length: 16 residues. The germline CDR1 and CDR2 sequences are SGHDN and FVKESK. The CDR3 spells CASSQEGWAPLDEQYF. As DNA, the CDR3 is TGTGCCAGCAGCCAAGAAGGCTGGGCCCCCCTAGACGAGCAGTACTTC.